This entry concerns a single T cell receptor beta chain. The sample belongs to a study of technical replicates of blood from a few donors. With 2 bases clipped from V and 10 bases from J, the junction kept 8 bases outside the gene matches. The CDR3 covers 13 residues. CDR1 is MDHEN, CDR2 SYDVKM, per germline. The repertoire was sequenced with immunoSEQ multiplex PCR; TCRdb's copy has only in-frame clones and lacks some. This repertoire shows more than 10,000 clones, roughly 85% found once; its top ten account for roughly an eighth. V is TRBV28 and J is TRBJ2-7, with 7 bases that match TRBD2. This receptor was taken from a human donor in good health. The source material was PBMCs. Here the CDR3 reads CASSLTPGRVQYF. CDR3 coding DNA: TGTGCCAGCAGTTTAACTCCGGGGAGGGTCCAGTACTTC.